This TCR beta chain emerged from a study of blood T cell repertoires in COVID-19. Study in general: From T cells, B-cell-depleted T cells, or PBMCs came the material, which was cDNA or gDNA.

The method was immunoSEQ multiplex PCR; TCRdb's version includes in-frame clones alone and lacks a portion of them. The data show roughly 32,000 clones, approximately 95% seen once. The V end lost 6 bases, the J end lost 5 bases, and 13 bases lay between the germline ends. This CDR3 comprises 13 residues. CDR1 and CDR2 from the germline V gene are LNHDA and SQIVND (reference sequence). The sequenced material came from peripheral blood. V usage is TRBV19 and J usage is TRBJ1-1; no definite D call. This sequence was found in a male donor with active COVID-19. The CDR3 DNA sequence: TGTGCCAGTAGCCCAAGTGGAGGGACTGAAGCTTTCTTT. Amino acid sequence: CASSPSGGTEAFF.